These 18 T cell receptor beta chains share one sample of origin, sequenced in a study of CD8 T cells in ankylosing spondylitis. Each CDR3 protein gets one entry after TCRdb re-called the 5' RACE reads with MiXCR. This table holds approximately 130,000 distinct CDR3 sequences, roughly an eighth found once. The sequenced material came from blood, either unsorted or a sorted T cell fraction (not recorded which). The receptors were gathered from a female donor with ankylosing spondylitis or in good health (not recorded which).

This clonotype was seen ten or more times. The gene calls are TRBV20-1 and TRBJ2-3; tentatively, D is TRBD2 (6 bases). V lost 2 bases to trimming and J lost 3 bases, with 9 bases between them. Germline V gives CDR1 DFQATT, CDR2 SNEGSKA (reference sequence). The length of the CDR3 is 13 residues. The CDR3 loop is CSARLANTDTQYF. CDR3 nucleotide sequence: TGCAGTGCTAGACTAGCGAATACAGATACGCAGTATTTT.

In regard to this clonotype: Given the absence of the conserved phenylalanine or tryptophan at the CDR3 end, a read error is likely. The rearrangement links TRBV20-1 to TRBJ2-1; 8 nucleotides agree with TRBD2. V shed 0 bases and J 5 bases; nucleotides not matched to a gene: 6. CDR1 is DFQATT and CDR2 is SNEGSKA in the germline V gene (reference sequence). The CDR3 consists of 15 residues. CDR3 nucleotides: TGCAGTGCTAGAGATGTAGGACTAGCCAACAATGAGCAGTTCTTG. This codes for CSARDVGLANNEQFL.

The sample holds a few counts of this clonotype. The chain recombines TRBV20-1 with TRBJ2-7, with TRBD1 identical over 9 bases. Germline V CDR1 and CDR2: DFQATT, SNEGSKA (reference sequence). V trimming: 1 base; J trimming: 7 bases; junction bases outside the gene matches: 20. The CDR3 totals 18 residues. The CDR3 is CSARGSIQGARGIQEQYF. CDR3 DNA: TGCAGTGCTAGAGGATCAATACAGGGGGCCAGGGGCATTCAGGAGCAGTACTTC.

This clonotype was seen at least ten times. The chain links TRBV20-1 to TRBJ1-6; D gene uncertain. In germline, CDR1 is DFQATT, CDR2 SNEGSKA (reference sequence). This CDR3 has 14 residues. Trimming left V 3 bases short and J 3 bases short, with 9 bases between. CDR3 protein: CSARSSNYNSPLHF. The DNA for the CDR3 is TGCAGTGCTAGGAGCAGTAACTATAATTCACCCCTCCACTTT.

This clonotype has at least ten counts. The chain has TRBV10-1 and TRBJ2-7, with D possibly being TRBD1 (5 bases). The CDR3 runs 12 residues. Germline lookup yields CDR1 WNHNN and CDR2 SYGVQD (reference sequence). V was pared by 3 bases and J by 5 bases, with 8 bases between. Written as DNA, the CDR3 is TGCGCCAGCAGTGATCAGGGCCACGAGCAGTACTTC. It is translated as CASSDQGHEQYF.

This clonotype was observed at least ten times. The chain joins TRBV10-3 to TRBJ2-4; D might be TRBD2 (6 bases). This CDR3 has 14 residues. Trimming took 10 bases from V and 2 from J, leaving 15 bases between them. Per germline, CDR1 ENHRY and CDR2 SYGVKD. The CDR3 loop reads CATHLLAPKNIQYF. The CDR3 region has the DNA TGTGCCACCCACCTACTAGCCCCCAAAAACATTCAGTACTTC.

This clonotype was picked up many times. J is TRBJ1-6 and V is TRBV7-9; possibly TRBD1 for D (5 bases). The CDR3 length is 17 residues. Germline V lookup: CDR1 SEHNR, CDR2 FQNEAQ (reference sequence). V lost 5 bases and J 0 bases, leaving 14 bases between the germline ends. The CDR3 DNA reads TGTGCCAGCAGCCCACGGGGCGGGTCCTCCTATAATTCACCCCTCCACTTT. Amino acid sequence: CASSPRGGSSYNSPLHF.

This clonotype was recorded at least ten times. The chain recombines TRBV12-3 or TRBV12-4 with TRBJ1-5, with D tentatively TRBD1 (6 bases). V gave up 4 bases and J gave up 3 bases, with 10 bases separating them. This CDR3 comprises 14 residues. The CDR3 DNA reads TGTGCCAGCAGTTGGGGACAATTCAATCAGCCCCAGCATTTT. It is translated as CASSWGQFNQPQHF.

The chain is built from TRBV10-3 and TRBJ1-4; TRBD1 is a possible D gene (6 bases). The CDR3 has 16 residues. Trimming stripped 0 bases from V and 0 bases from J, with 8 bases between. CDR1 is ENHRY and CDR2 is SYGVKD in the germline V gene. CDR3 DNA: TGTGCCATCAGTGAGTCCCGACAGGCAACTAATGAAAAACTGTTTTTT. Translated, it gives CAISESRQATNEKLFF.

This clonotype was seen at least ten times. The CDR3 is CASSLAGLAGGPTTDTQYF. CDR3 nucleotides: TGTGCCAGCAGCTTAGCAGGACTAGCGGGAGGGCCCACCACAGATACGCAGTATTTT. This chain links TRBV11-1 with TRBJ2-3, with 15 bases fitting TRBD2. Trimming cost V 0 bases and J 2 bases; bases outside gene matches: 6. The CDR3 loop spans 19 amino acids. In germline, CDR1 is SGHAT, CDR2 FQDESV (reference sequence).

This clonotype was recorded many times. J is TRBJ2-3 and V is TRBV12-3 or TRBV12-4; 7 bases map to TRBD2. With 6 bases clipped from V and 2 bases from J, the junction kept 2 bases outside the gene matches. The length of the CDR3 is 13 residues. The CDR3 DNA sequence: TGTGCCAGCAGCCGGGACTACACAGATACGCAGTATTTT. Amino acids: CASSRDYTDTQYF.

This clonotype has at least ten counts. CDR3 amino acids: CSVEADPGPTSYEQYF. CDR3 DNA: TGCAGCGTTGAAGCCGACCCGGGACCCACGTCCTACGAGCAGTACTTC. This chain connects TRBV29-1 to TRBJ2-7; D could derive from TRBD1 or TRBD2 (5 bases each). Deletions cut 1 base from V and 1 base from J, with 17 bases between. Looked up from germline, CDR1 is SQVTM and CDR2 is ANQGSEA. The CDR3 runs 16 residues.

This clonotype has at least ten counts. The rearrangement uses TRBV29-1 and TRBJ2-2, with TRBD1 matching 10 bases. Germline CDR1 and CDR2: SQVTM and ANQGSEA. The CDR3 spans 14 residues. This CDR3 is CSGTGVRDTGELFF. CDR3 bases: TGCAGTGGGACAGGGGTGAGAGACACCGGGGAGCTGTTTTTT.

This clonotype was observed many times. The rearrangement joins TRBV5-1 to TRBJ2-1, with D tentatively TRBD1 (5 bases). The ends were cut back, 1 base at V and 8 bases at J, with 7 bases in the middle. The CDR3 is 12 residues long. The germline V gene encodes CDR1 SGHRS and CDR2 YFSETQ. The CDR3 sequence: CASSLKQDEQFF. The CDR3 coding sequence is TGCGCCAGCAGCTTGAAACAGGATGAGCAGTTCTTC.

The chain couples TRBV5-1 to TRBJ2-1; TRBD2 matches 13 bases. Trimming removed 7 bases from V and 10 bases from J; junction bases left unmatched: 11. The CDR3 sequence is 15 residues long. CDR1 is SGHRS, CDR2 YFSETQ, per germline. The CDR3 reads CASHPGTSGVAEQFF. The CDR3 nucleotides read TGCGCCAGCCACCCCGGGACTAGCGGGGTGGCGGAGCAGTTCTTC. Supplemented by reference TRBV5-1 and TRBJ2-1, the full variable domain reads KAGVTQTPRYLIKTRGQQVTLSCSPISGHRSVSWYQQTPGQGLQFLFEYFSETQRNKGNFPGRFSGRQFSNSRSEMNVSTLELGDSALYLCASHPGTSGVAEQFFGPGTRLTVL.

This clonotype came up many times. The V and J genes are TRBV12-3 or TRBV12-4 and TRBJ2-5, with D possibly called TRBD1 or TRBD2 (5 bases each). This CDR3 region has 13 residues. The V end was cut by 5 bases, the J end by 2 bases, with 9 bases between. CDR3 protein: CASSAREQETQYF. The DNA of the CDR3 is TGTGCCAGCAGTGCCAGGGAGCAAGAGACCCAGTACTTC.

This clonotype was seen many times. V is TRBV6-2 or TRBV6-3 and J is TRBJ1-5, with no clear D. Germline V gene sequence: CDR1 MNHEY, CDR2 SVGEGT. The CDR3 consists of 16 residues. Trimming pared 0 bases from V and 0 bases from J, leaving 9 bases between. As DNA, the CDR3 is TGTGCCAGCAGTTACTCGGGTGGATATAGCAATCAGCCCCAGCATTTT. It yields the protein CASSYSGGYSNQPQHF.

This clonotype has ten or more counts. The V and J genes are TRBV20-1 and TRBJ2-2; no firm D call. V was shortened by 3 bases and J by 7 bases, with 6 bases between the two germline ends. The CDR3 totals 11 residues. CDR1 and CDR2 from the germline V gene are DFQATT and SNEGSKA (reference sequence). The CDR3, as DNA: TGCAGTGCTAGGCTCAACGGGGAGCTGTTTTTT. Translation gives CSARLNGELFF.